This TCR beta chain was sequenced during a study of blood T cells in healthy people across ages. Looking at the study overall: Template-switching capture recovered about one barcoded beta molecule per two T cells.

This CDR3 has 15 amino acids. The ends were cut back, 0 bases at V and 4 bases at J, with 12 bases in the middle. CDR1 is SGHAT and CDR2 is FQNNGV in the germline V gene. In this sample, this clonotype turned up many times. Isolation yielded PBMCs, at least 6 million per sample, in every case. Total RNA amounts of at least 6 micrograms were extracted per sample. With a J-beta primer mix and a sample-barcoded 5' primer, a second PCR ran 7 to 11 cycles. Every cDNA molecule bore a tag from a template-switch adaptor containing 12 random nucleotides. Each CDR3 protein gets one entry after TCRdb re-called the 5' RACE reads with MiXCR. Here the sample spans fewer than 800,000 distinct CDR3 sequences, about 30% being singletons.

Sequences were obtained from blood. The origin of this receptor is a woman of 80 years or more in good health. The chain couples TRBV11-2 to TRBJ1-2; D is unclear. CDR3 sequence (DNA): TGTGCCAGCAGCTTAGAGTGGGTGGCATCCTATGGCTACACCTTC. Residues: CASSLEWVASYGYTF.